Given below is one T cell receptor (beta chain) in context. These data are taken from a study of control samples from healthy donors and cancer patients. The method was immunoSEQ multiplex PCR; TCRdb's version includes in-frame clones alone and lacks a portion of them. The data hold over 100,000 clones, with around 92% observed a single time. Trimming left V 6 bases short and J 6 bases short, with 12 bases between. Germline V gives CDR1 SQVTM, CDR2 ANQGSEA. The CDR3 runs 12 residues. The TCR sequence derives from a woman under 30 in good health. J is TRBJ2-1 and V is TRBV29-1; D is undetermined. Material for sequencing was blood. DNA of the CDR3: TGCAGCGTATCAAACAATCCCAATGAGCAGTTCTTC. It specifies CSVSNNPNEQFF.